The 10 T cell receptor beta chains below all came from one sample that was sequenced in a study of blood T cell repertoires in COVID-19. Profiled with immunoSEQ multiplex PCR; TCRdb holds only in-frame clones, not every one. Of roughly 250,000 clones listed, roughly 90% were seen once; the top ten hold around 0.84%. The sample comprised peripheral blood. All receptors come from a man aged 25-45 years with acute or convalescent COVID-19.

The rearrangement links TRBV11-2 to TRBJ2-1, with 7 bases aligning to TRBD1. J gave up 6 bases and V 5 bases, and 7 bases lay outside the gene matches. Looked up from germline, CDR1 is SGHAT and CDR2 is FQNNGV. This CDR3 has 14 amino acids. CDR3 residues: CASSTRDSLNEQFF. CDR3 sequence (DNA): TGTGCCAGCAGCACCCGGGACAGTCTCAATGAGCAGTTCTTC.

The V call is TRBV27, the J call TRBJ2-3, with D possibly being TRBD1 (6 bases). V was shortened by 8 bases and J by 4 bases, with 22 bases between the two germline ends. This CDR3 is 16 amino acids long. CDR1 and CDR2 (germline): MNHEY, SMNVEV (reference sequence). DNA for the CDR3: TGTGCCAGCCCAGGTGGTGGGAGTAACAGGGCAGATACGCAGTATTTT. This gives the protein CASPGGGSNRADTQYF.

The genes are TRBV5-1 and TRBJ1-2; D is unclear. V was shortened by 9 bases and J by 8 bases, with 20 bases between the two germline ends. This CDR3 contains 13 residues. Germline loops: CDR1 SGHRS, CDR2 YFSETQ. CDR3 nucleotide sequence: TGCGCCACCTCACCAGGAAGTTCTTGGGGCTACACCTTC. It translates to CATSPGSSWGYTF.

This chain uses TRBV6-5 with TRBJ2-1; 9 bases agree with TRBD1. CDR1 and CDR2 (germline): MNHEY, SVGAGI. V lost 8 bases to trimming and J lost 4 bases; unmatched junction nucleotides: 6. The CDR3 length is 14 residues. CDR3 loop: CASLPGTGYNEQFF. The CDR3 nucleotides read TGTGCCAGCCTCCCCGGGACAGGGTACAATGAGCAGTTCTTC.

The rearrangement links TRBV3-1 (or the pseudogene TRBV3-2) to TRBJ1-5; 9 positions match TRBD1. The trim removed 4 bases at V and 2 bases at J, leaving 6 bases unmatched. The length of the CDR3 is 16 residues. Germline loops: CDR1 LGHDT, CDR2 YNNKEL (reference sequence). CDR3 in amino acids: CASSPGTGTGNQPQHF. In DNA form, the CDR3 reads TGTGCCAGCAGCCCCGGGACAGGGACGGGCAATCAGCCCCAGCATTTT.

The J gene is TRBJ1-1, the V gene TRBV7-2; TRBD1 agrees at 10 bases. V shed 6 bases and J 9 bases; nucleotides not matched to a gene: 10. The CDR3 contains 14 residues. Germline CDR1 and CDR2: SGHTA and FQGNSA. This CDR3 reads CASRIRTGGSKAFF. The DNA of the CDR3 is TGTGCCAGCAGGATACGGACAGGGGGGAGTAAAGCTTTCTTT.

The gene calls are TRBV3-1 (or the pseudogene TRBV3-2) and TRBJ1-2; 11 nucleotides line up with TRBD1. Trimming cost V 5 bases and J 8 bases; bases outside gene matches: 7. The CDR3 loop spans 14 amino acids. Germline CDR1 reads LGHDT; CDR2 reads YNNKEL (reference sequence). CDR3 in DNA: TGTGCCAGCAGCGAGGACAGGGGGCGCGGGGGCTACACCTTC. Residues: CASSEDRGRGGYTF.

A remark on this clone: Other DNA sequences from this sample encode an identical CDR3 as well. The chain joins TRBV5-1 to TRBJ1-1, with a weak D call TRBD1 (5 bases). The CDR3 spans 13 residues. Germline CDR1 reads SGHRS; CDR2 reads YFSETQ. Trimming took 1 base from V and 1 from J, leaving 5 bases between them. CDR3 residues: CASSLQGNTEAFF. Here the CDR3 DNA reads TGCGCCAGCAGCTTGCAGGGGAACACTGAAGCTTTCTTT.

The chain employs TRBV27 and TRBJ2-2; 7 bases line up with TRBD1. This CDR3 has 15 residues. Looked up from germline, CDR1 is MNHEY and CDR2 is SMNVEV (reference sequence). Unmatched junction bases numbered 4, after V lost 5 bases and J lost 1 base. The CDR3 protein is CASSQTGLNTGELFF. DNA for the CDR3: TGTGCCAGCAGTCAGACAGGGCTGAACACCGGGGAGCTGTTTTTT.

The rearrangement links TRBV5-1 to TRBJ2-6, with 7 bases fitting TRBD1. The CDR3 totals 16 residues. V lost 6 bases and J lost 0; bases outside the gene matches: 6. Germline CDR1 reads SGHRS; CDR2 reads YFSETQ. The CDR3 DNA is TGCGCCAGCACCCGGGACAGTCACTCTGGGGCCAACGTCCTGACTTTC. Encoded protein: CASTRDSHSGANVLTF.